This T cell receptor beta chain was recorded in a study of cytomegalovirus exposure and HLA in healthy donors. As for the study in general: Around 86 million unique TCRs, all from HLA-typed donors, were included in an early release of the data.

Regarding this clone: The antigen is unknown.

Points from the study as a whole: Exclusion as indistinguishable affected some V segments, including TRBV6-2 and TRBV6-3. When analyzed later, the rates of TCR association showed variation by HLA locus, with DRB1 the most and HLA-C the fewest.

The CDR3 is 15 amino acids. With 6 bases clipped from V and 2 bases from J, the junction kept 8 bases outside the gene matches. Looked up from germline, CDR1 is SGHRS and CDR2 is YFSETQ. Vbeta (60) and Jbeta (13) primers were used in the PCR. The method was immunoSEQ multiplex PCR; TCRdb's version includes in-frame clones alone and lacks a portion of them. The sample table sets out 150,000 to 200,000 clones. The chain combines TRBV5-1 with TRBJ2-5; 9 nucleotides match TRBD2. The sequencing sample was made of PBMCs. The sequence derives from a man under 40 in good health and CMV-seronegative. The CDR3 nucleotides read TGCGCCAGCAAGGAGGTAGCGGGAGTTCAAGAGACCCAGTACTTC. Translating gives CASKEVAGVQETQYF.